The 7 T cell receptor beta chains given below trace back to one sample, sequenced in a study of molecular identifiers for immune sequencing clone quantification. TCRdb processed the PCR reads anew with MiXCR; each CDR3 protein has one entry. The data show about half a million distinct CDR3 sequences, about a fifth seen once. The sequenced material came from naive CD8+ T cells from blood, with Jurkat cell RNA spiked in. Subset: FACS-sorted CD8+CD4-CCR7+CD45RA+ naive T cells. The receptors shown here come from a human donor in good health. Some libraries in this study had Jurkat cell RNA spiked in.

A word on this clonotype: A read error may explain this, as a much larger clone is one base away. The chain carries TRBV20-1 and TRBJ2-7; 7 nucleotides align to TRBD2. The J segment lost 3 bases and the V segment lost 8 bases, leaving 13 bases of the junction unmatched. This CDR3 is built from 14 residues. The germline V gene encodes CDR1 DFQATT and CDR2 SNEGSKA (reference sequence). The CDR3: CSTGEGPKGYEQYF. CDR3 coding DNA: TGCAGTACTGGGGAGGGGCCAAAGGGCTACGAGCAGTACTTC.

Points on this clonotype: This clone may be a read error of a much larger clone one base away. The chain has TRBV24-1 and TRBJ2-5; no clear D. CDR3 length: 15 amino acids. Germline CDR1 and CDR2: KGHDR and SFDVKD. The CDR3 DNA follows: TGTGCCACCAGTGTTTTGACCCAGTCCCAAGAGACCCAGTACTTC. It codes for CATSVLTQSQETQYF.

The V and J genes are TRBV20-1 and TRBJ2-7; D ambiguous. V lost 0 bases, J lost 4 bases, and 4 bases lay in between. This CDR3 spans 11 amino acids. Germline-derived CDR1 and CDR2 are DFQATT and SNEGSKA (reference sequence). The DNA of the CDR3 is TGCAGTGCTAGAGAAGTTTACGAGCAGTACTTC. Translating gives CSAREVYEQYF.

This clonotype was detected only a few times. The chain links TRBV3-1 to TRBJ1-4; TRBD1 agrees at 7 bases. Germline V CDR1 and CDR2: LGHDT, YNNKEL (reference sequence). The CDR3 extends over 17 amino acids. J was trimmed by 0 bases and V by 4 bases; bases with no gene match: 8. In nucleotides, the CDR3 is TGTGCCAGCAGCCCCCGGAACAGGGGATCAACTAATGAAAAACTGTTTTTT. Its translation: CASSPRNRGSTNEKLFF.

There are many counts of this clonotype. V gene TRBV7-9 combines with J gene TRBJ1-5; the D is unclear. V was cut by 1 base and J by 2 bases, with 6 bases left in between. The CDR3 has 14 amino acids. Germline values: CDR1 SEHNR, CDR2 FQNEAQ (reference sequence). The CDR3 DNA follows: TGTGCCAGCAGCTTAGATAGTCGCAATCAGCCCCAGCATTTT. This gives the protein CASSLDSRNQPQHF.

In its sample, this clonotype was seen a few times. V is TRBV30 and J is TRBJ2-7; 9 nucleotides align to TRBD2. V was pared by 2 bases and J by 2 bases, with 7 bases of the junction left unmatched. This CDR3 comprises 15 residues. From germline, CDR1 is GTSNPN and CDR2 SVGIG (reference sequence). The CDR3: CAWSWGLALTYEQYF. CDR3 nucleotide sequence: TGTGCCTGGAGTTGGGGACTAGCCCTAACCTACGAGCAGTACTTC.

A word on this clonotype: A much more abundant neighbour one base away suggests this may be a read error. In this CDR3 the conserved last residue, phenylalanine or tryptophan, is missing, so a read error is likely. The chain is built from TRBV7-9 and TRBJ2-7; tentative D call: TRBD2 (6 bases). V gave up 4 bases and J gave up 7 bases, with 14 bases separating them. This CDR3 comprises 13 residues. Germline V gene lookup returns CDR1 SEHNR and CDR2 FQNEAQ (reference sequence). The CDR3 loop is CASSYTGGLEQYL. Written as DNA, the CDR3 is TGTGCCAGCAGCTATACCGGGGGTCTGGAGCAGTACCTC.